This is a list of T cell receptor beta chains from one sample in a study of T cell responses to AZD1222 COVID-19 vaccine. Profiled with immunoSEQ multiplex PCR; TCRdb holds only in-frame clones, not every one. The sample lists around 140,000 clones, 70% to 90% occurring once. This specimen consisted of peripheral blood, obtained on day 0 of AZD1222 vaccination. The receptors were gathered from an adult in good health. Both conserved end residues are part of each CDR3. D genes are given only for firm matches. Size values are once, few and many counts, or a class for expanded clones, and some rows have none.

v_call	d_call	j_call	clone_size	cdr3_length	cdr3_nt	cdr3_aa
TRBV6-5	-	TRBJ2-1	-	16	TGTGCCAGCAGTTACTCGAAACAGGGAAACTACAATGAGCAGTTCTTC	CASSYSKQGNYNEQFF
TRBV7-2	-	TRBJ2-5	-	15	TGTGCCAGCAGCTTAAAGTACTCCGCCCCAGAGACCCAGTACTTC	CASSLKYSAPETQYF
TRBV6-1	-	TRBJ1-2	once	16	TGTGCCAGCAGTGAAGCGGGCCTCGGGCAGGCTTATGGCTACACCTTC	CASSEAGLGQAYGYTF
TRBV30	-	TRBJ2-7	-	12	TGTGCCTGGAGCCCGCAGGGCTACGAGCAGTACTTC	CAWSPQGYEQYF
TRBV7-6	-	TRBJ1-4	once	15	TGTGCCAGCAGCTTAGCGGGGGTAACTAATGAAAAACTGTTTTTT	CASSLAGVTNEKLFF
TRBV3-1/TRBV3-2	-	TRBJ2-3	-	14	TGTGCCAGCAGCCAAGATTTTGCGAGGGGTACGCAGTATTTT	CASSQDFARGTQYF
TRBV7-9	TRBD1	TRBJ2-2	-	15	TGTGCCAGCAGCACCGGGACAGGGGGCTTCGGGGAGCTGTTTTTT	CASSTGTGGFGELFF
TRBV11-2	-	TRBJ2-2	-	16	TGTGCCACCCCTTTGGTGGGGGCGGTCAACACCGGGGAGCTGTTTTTT	CATPLVGAVNTGELFF
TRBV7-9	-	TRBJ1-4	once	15	TGTGCCAGCAGCTTAGGTGCGGGGGAATCTGAAAAACTGTTTTTT	CASSLGAGESEKLFF
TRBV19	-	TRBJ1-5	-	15	TGTGCCAGTAATCCGGGGACTTGGGGCAATCAGCCCCAGCATTTT	CASNPGTWGNQPQHF
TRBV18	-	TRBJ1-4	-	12	TGTGCCAGCTCACCAGCTGGTGAAAAACTGTTTTTT	CASSPAGEKLFF
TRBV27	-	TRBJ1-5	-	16	TGTGCCAGCAGTTTATCGTGGGGAGATAGCAATCAGCCCCAGCATTTT	CASSLSWGDSNQPQHF
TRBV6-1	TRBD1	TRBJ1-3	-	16	TGTGCCAGCAGTGCCCGGACAGGGCGCTCTGGAAACACCATATATTTT	CASSARTGRSGNTIYF
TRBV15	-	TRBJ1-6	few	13	TGTGCCACCAGCAGAGAACTGCGGACACCCCTCCACTTT	CATSRELRTPLHF
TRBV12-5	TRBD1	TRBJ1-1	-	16	TGTGCTAGTGGTTTGGGAAAACAGGGGGCGGTCACTGAAGCTTTCTTT	CASGLGKQGAVTEAFF
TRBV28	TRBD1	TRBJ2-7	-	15	TGTGCCAGCAGGAGGGGACAGGGGGGAATGTACGAGCAGTACTTC	CASRRGQGGMYEQYF
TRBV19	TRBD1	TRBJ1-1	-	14	TGTGCCAGCTCTGAAGGGGGCGGGTACACTGAAGCTTTCTTT	CASSEGGGYTEAFF
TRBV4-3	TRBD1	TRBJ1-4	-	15	TGCGCCAGCAGCCAACCGGGACAGGGGAATGAAAAACTGTTTTTT	CASSQPGQGNEKLFF
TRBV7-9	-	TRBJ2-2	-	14	TGTGCCAGCAGCATCCTTCGGTTGACCGGGGAGCTGTTTTTT	CASSILRLTGELFF
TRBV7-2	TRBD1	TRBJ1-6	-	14	TGTGCCAGCAGCTTAGGACAGGGCGGTTCACCCCTCCACTTT	CASSLGQGGSPLHF